This passage covers 27 T cell receptor beta chains from one sample sequenced in a study of T cell repertoires in cytomegalovirus infection. Each CDR3 protein is one row after TCRdb ran MiXCR on the reads. Of about 500,000 distinct CDR3 sequences listed, about 33% were seen once; the top ten hold about a sixth. Antigens of these TCRs are unknown. This specimen was cultured PBMCs, taken from culture after CMV antigen stimulation. The receptors originated from a human donor in good health (CMV status not recorded). Some clones in this sample may be carry-over from other donors' samples.

The chain uses TRBV19 and TRBJ1-5; D is possibly TRBD1 (6 bases). CDR3 length: 16 residues. The germline V gene encodes CDR1 LNHDA and CDR2 SQIVND (reference sequence). The germline V and J ends were trimmed by 6 bases and 0 bases, with 15 bases remaining between them. Written as DNA, the CDR3 is TGTGCCAGTAGCGTCAGAGACAGGATTAGCAATCAGCCCCAGCATTTT. This sequence encodes CASSVRDRISNQPQHF.

In this sample, this clonotype turned up a few times. Because it lacks the conserved phenylalanine or tryptophan at the end, this CDR3 is likely a read error. No DNA is shown, since the ends of the CDR3 on it are uncertain; the CDR3 is the one TCRdb lists. The chain is built from TRBV4-1 and TRBJ2-4; whether TRBD2, the table's D call, matches the DNA was not checked. CDR1 is MGHRA, CDR2 YSYEKL, per germline. Both ends counted, the CDR3 spans 11 residues. CDR3 in amino acids: CASSQSKGLAS.

This clonotype occurred a few times. V is TRBV19 and J is TRBJ2-1; 13 nucleotides agree with TRBD2. CDR3 length: 15 amino acids. Germline CDR1 reads LNHDA; CDR2 reads SQIVND (reference sequence). Unmatched junction bases numbered 5, after V lost 5 bases and J lost 7 bases. Here the CDR3 reads CASSELAGGKNEQFF. CDR3 nucleotide sequence: TGTGCCAGTAGTGAACTAGCGGGAGGGAAGAATGAGCAGTTCTTC.

This clonotype has a handful of counts. The V call is TRBV20-1, the J call TRBJ1-2; 8 bases line up with TRBD1. The CDR3 length is 12 residues. The J segment lost 6 bases and the V segment lost 5 bases, leaving 5 bases of the junction unmatched. In germline, CDR1 is DFQATT, CDR2 SNEGSKA (reference sequence). The CDR3 DNA is TGCAGTGCTCGGGACAGGTTCCATGGCTACACCTTC. Translated, it gives CSARDRFHGYTF.

The CDR3 coding sequence is TGTGCCAGCAGCTTAGGGGCCCTCAACACTGAAGCTTTCTTT. Its translation: CASSLGALNTEAFF. This chain connects TRBV7-2 to TRBJ1-1; D remains unclear. Trimming cost V 1 base and J 2 bases, with 8 bases left between them. The length of the CDR3 is 14 residues. Germline V gene lookup returns CDR1 SGHTA and CDR2 FQGNSA.

This chain links TRBV12-3 or TRBV12-4 with TRBJ1-1; D not resolved. CDR3 length: 14 amino acids. The germline V and J ends were trimmed by 2 bases and 3 bases, with 10 bases remaining between them. The CDR3 protein is CASSLWGSDTEAFF. In nucleotides, the CDR3 is TGTGCCAGCAGTTTATGGGGTTCGGACACTGAAGCTTTCTTT.

The sample holds one count of this clonotype. The gene calls are TRBV7-9 and TRBJ2-1; D not certain. Trimming stripped 2 bases from V and 8 bases from J, with 13 bases between. The CDR3 runs 14 residues. CDR1 and CDR2 (germline): SEHNR, FQNEAQ (reference sequence). The CDR3 is CASSLTEPRYEQFF. CDR3 DNA: TGTGCCAGCAGCTTAACCGAGCCTAGGTATGAGCAGTTCTTC.

The rearrangement links TRBV4-3 to TRBJ2-5; D remains ambiguous. The CDR3 is made up of 14 amino acids. The germline gives CDR1 LGHNA, CDR2 YSLEER. Trimming shortened V by 0 bases and J by 5 bases, and 10 bases separated the two germline ends. CDR3: CASSQDLIRETQYF. In DNA form, the CDR3 reads TGCGCCAGCAGCCAAGACTTGATCCGGGAGACCCAGTACTTC.

For the CDR3, the DNA is TGTGCCAGTATAGGGGCGAACACTGAAGCTTTCTTT. The encoded protein is CASIGANTEAFF. This rearrangement joins TRBV19 to TRBJ1-1, with D perhaps TRBD1 (5 bases). This CDR3 has 12 residues. Germline CDR1 and CDR2: LNHDA and SQIVND (reference sequence). V shed 7 bases and J shed 1 base, with 7 bases lying between them. Supplemented by reference TRBV19 and TRBJ1-1, the full variable domain reads DGGITQSPKYLFRKEGQNVTLSCEQNLNHDAMYWYRQDPGQGLRLIYYSQIVNDFQKGDIAEGYSVSREKKESFPLTVTSAQKNPTAFYLCASIGANTEAFFGQGTRLTVV.

This clonotype was detected ten times or more. This sequence joins TRBV7-2 and TRBJ2-1; no definite D call. Germline V gene data show CDR1 as SGHTA and CDR2 as FQGNSA. The CDR3 spans 12 residues. The V end lost 4 bases, the J end lost 7 bases, and 8 bases lay between the germline ends. CDR3 bases: TGTGCCAGCAGCTACGACGGGAATGAGCAGTTCTTC. Translated, it gives CASSYDGNEQFF.

Worth noting for this clonotype: A read error may produce the germline difference seen at one junction end. This rearrangement joins TRBV29-1 to TRBJ1-2; D unclear. CDR1 and CDR2 from the germline V gene are SQVTM and ANQGSEA. This CDR3 comprises 12 residues. For the CDR3, the DNA is TGCAGCGCCGGAATAGGAAACTACGGCTACACCTTC. Amino acid sequence: CSAGIGNYGYTF.

The chain combines TRBV7-8 with TRBJ2-1, with 7 bases that match TRBD2. The CDR3 has 15 residues. Germline CDR1 and CDR2: SGHVS and FQNEAQ. V was clipped by 5 bases and J by 1 base; unmatched bases: 5. The CDR3 protein is CASSEAGSSYNEQFF. Written as DNA, the CDR3 is TGTGCCAGCAGCGAAGCGGGAAGTTCCTACAATGAGCAGTTCTTC.

The chain joins TRBV20-1 to TRBJ2-3, with a tentative D call TRBD2 (6 bases). V lost 6 bases and J lost 2, with 15 bases in between. Germline V lookup: CDR1 DFQATT, CDR2 SNEGSKA (reference sequence). The CDR3 totals 14 residues. CDR3 region: CSAPRGGITDTQYF. In DNA, the CDR3 is TGCAGTGCCCCGCGGGGCGGAATCACAGATACGCAGTATTTT.

This clonotype occurred a few times. This chain links TRBV6-6 with TRBJ1-4; D possibly corresponds to TRBD1 (5 bases). The CDR3 sequence is 15 residues long. V lost 5 bases to trimming and J lost 8 bases, with 18 bases between them. Per germline, CDR1 MNHNY and CDR2 SVGAGI (reference sequence). CDR3 sequence reads: CASSPPPHEGEKLFF. The CDR3 nucleotides are TGTGCCAGCAGTCCCCCCCCCCACGAGGGGGAAAAACTGTTTTTT.

This clonotype showed up just a few times. The chain employs TRBV4-3 and TRBJ1-2; no clear D. This CDR3 region has 18 residues. V lost 3 bases to trimming and J lost 4 bases, with 24 bases between them. From germline, CDR1 is LGHNA and CDR2 YSLEER. Written as DNA, the CDR3 is TGCGCCAGCAGCCAGGCGACCACCGGGAGGGAGCTAGCCTATGGCTACACCTTC. Translation gives CASSQATTGRELAYGYTF.

This clonotype was found a few times. This chain connects TRBV10-3 to TRBJ2-7; possible D gene TRBD1, 6 bases. The CDR3 has 12 residues. Germline lookup yields CDR1 ENHRY and CDR2 SYGVKD. Trimming left V 4 bases short and J 11 bases short, with 15 bases between. The CDR3 DNA reads as TGTGCCATCAGTGGCCCAAACAGGGAAAAGTACTTC. Translating it yields CAISGPNREKYF.

CDR3: CASSFPLTPETQYF. CDR3 nucleotide sequence: TGTGCCAGCAGCTTTCCCCTTACTCCCGAGACCCAGTACTTC. The chain joins TRBV7-2 to TRBJ2-5; D not certain. The CDR3 totals 14 residues. Trimming pared 3 bases from V and 5 bases from J, leaving 13 bases between. Germline loops: CDR1 SGHTA, CDR2 FQGNSA.

The V call is TRBV28, the J call TRBJ1-2; 9 bases are a match to TRBD1. The V gene end was trimmed by 3 bases and the J gene end by 6 bases; junction bases not matched to a gene: 8. Germline values: CDR1 MDHEN, CDR2 SYDVKM. This CDR3 has 15 residues. DNA of the CDR3: TGTGCCAGCAGTTTCCGGGACAGGGAAAGTCATGGCTACACCTTC. It specifies CASSFRDRESHGYTF.

This clonotype was counted many times. The gene calls are TRBV27 and TRBJ1-1; a possible D gene is TRBD1 (5 bases). Trimming took 6 bases from V and 4 from J, leaving 21 bases between them. Looked up from germline, CDR1 is MNHEY and CDR2 is SMNVEV (reference sequence). The CDR3 runs to 16 residues. CDR3 protein: CASRKTGAAGATEAFF. The DNA of the CDR3 is TGTGCCAGCAGAAAAACCGGGGCGGCCGGGGCCACTGAAGCTTTCTTT.

V and J are TRBV6-2 or TRBV6-3 and TRBJ2-5; 10 bases match TRBD2. This CDR3 is built from 17 residues. Germline CDR1 MNHEY, CDR2 SVGEGT. The ends lost 5 bases at V and 5 bases at J; junction bases unmatched: 14. CDR3 loop: CASSKTQRFSGRETQYF. CDR3 DNA sequence: TGTGCCAGCAGTAAGACCCAGCGTTTTAGCGGGAGGGAGACCCAGTACTTC.

This clonotype was recorded many times. The V and J genes are TRBV7-2 and TRBJ1-2; TRBD1 might be the D (6 bases). Trimming cost V 4 bases and J 4 bases, with 10 bases left between them. This CDR3 contains 13 residues. CDR1 is SGHTA, CDR2 FQGNSA, per germline. For the CDR3, the DNA is TGTGCCAGCAGCTCGACAGGACCCTATGGCTACACCTTC. Residues: CASSSTGPYGYTF.

This clonotype was recorded a few times. V and J are TRBV4-3 and TRBJ1-2; D unclear. V lost 0 bases and J 8 bases, leaving 10 bases between the germline ends. The CDR3 runs 13 residues. Germline CDR1 is LGHNA and CDR2 is YSLEER. DNA for the CDR3: TGCGCCAGCAGCCAAGAAGTAGGAGGCGGCTACACCTTC. Amino acid sequence: CASSQEVGGGYTF.

This clonotype was picked up a small number of times. CDR3 amino acids: CASSPHRDRGTDTQYF. The CDR3 coding sequence is TGTGCCAGCAGCCCCCACCGGGACAGAGGCACAGATACGCAGTATTTT. V gene TRBV7-9 combines with J gene TRBJ2-3, with 7 bases fitting TRBD1. The CDR3 is made up of 16 amino acids. Trimming at V came to 5 bases and at J to 1 base, leaving 9 bases not matched to a gene. Germline V gives CDR1 SEHNR, CDR2 FQNEAQ (reference sequence).

The chain combines TRBV10-3 with TRBJ2-3, with a tentative D call TRBD2 (6 bases). Trimming removed 0 bases from V and 6 bases from J, with 10 bases in between. The germline V gene has CDR1 ENHRY and CDR2 SYGVKD. The CDR3 totals 14 residues. The CDR3 DNA reads TGTGCCATCAGTGAGTCCGGGAGTCCCGATACGCAGTATTTT. It is translated as CAISESGSPDTQYF.

This clonotype came up a few times. The J gene is TRBJ2-1, the V gene TRBV4-1, with 14 bases that match TRBD2. This CDR3 spans 17 amino acids. Germline V gene sequence: CDR1 MGHRA, CDR2 YSYEKL. V was pared by 2 bases and J by 8 bases, with 8 bases of the junction left unmatched. Here the CDR3 reads CASSQRLAGGPWDEQFF. The CDR3 nucleotides are TGCGCCAGCAGCCAAAGACTAGCGGGAGGGCCTTGGGATGAGCAGTTCTTC.

This clonotype has a count of ten or more. CDR3: CASSPLSGLTYNEQFF. CDR3 nucleotides: TGTGCCAGCAGCCCCCTTAGCGGGTTGACCTACAATGAGCAGTTCTTC. The J gene is TRBJ2-1, the V gene TRBV7-2, with 7 bases lining up with TRBD2. The CDR3 sequence is 16 residues long. Germline CDR1 SGHTA, CDR2 FQGNSA. After removal of 5 bases from V and 2 bases from J, the junction contained 9 bases not matched to a gene.

The chain combines TRBV20-1 with TRBJ1-6; D is uncertain. The CDR3 length is 17 residues. V lost 3 bases and J 0 bases, leaving 15 bases between the germline ends. Germline V gene lookup returns CDR1 DFQATT and CDR2 SNEGSKA (reference sequence). CDR3 in DNA: TGCAGTGCTAGTCGCAGCCGGCGTAGCTCCTATAATTCACCCCTCCACTTT. Amino acids: CSASRSRRSSYNSPLHF.